Sequencing of this T cell receptor beta chain was carried out in a study of T-cell memory formation after mild COVID-19. CDR1 and CDR2 from the germline V gene are SGHTA and FQGNSA. The CDR3 sequence is 15 residues long. Germline trimming cut 4 bases from V and 3 bases from J; bases unmatched to any gene: 8. TCRdb passed the 5' RACE reads through MiXCR, listing each CDR3 protein once. The profile covers 430,000 or so distinct CDR3 sequences, with 20% to 25% appearing a single time and around 12% taken by the ten largest. This clonotype was counted only a few times. Material for sequencing was PBMCs or a T cell subset sorted from them (not recorded which). The receptor was derived from an adult woman who had mild COVID-19 (a few samples of this study predate the infection). Cell type and time point are not known. The rearrangement links TRBV7-2 to TRBJ1-2; 7 positions agree with TRBD1. The CDR3 here is CASSSPGQIHYGYTF. The CDR3, as DNA: TGTGCCAGCAGCTCTCCGGGACAGATACACTATGGCTACACCTTC.